This T cell receptor (beta chain) is drawn from a study of cytomegalovirus exposure and HLA in healthy donors. Findings and limits, study-wide: Several V segments, TRBV6-2 and TRBV6-3 among them, could not be told apart and were dropped. Presence/absence analyses assumed roughly uniform sequencing depth across donors.

With respect to this clone: Its antigen remains unknown.

CDR3 size: 14 residues. The V gene end was trimmed by 5 bases and the J gene end by 8 bases; junction bases not matched to a gene: 8. Germline CDR1 reads SGHTA; CDR2 reads FQGNSA. The primer mix had 60 Vbeta and 13 Jbeta primers. Repertoires were generated with immunoSEQ multiplex PCR, while TCRdb's copy carries only in-frame clones and drops some. The sample shows about 140,000 clones, roughly three quarters of them seen only once. The sequencing input was PBMCs. The chain combines TRBV7-2 with TRBJ1-2, with 10 bases matching TRBD1. This clonotype was sampled from a woman aged 45 to 65 in good health and CMV-seronegative. The CDR3 region is CASSPGDRGRGYTF. CDR3 coding DNA: TGTGCCAGCAGCCCGGGGGACAGGGGCCGAGGCTACACCTTC.